The 20 T cell receptor beta chains given below trace back to one sample, sequenced in a study of T cell responses to AZD1222 COVID-19 vaccine. TCRdb's copy holds only in-frame clones and misses some; the assay was immunoSEQ multiplex PCR. The sample lists about 150,000 clones; roughly 90% were seen once. The sample was peripheral blood, taken on day 0 of AZD1222 vaccination. The source is an adult in good health.

This clone is a singleton in its sample. The chain joins TRBV7-2 to TRBJ1-3; D gene ambiguous. The V gene lost 4 bases and the J gene lost 0 bases, with 16 bases spanning the gap. This CDR3 is 17 amino acids long. Germline values: CDR1 SGHTA, CDR2 FQGNSA. CDR3 DNA sequence: TGTGCCAGCAGCTCCAACAGCTATCTAGGCTCTGGAAACACCATATATTTT. Protein sequence: CASSSNSYLGSGNTIYF.

This chain links TRBV6-6 with TRBJ2-7; D is undetermined. Trimming shortened V by 4 bases and J by 2 bases, and 9 bases separated the two germline ends. The length of the CDR3 is 13 residues. The V gene's germline CDR1 is MNHNY and CDR2 SVGAGI (reference sequence). The CDR3 here is CASSWVGTYEQYF. CDR3 coding DNA: TGTGCCAGCAGTTGGGTGGGAACCTACGAGCAGTACTTC.

The V gene is TRBV9, the J gene TRBJ2-1; 7 nucleotides agree with TRBD1. Germline-derived CDR1 and CDR2 are SGDLS and YYNGEE. V gave up 3 bases and J gave up 7 bases; unmatched junction bases: 1. The CDR3 contains 12 residues. The CDR3 is CASSATGNEQFF. As DNA, the CDR3 is TGTGCCAGCAGCGCGACAGGGAATGAGCAGTTCTTC.

J is TRBJ1-6 and V is TRBV2; 8 bases are a match to TRBD1. Per the germline V gene, CDR1 is SNHLY and CDR2 is FYNNEI. This CDR3 region has 14 residues. The V and J ends lost 3 bases and 10 bases, in that order; junction bases with no gene match: 5. The CDR3 DNA follows: TGTGCCAGCAGTGAGGGAGACAGGGGATCACCCCTCCACTTT. As protein: CASSEGDRGSPLHF.

CDR3 in amino acids: CASSLNALASTGELFF. Written as DNA, the CDR3 is TGTGCCAGCAGTTTAAACGCGCTAGCGAGCACCGGGGAGCTGTTTTTT. The chain recombines TRBV28 with TRBJ2-2; a weak D match, TRBD2 (6 bases). Per the germline V gene, CDR1 is MDHEN and CDR2 is SYDVKM. The CDR3 is made up of 16 amino acids. Between the trimmed V and J ends, which lost 2 bases and 4 bases, there was a span of 14 bases.

V gene TRBV7-2 combines with J gene TRBJ2-7; D call uncertain. V was trimmed by 1 base and J by 7 bases, leaving 11 bases between them. The CDR3 has 13 residues. CDR1 SGHTA and CDR2 FQGNSA come from the germline V gene. The CDR3 region is CASSLDRLGEQYF. The CDR3 DNA reads as TGTGCCAGCAGCTTAGACCGACTCGGGGAGCAGTACTTC.

The chain is built from TRBV12-5 and TRBJ2-1; D remains ambiguous. There are 11 residues in the CDR3. CDR1 is LGHNT, CDR2 FRNRAP, per germline. Trimming took 2 bases from V and 10 from J, leaving 6 bases between them. The chain's CDR3 is CASGLNTEQFF. CDR3 nucleotide sequence: TGTGCTAGTGGTTTGAACACCGAGCAGTTCTTC.

The rearrangement uses TRBV5-1 and TRBJ2-3; TRBD1 aligns across 7 bases. This CDR3 region has 15 residues. Trimming removed 0 bases from V and 2 bases from J; junction bases left unmatched: 3. The germline gives CDR1 SGHRS, CDR2 YFSETQ. The CDR3 reads CASSLGQGITDTQYF. The CDR3 nucleotides read TGCGCCAGCAGCTTGGGACAGGGAATCACAGATACGCAGTATTTT. The entire variable domain, with the rest obtained from reference TRBV5-1 and TRBJ2-3, is as follows: KAGVTQTPRYLIKTRGQQVTLSCSPISGHRSVSWYQQTPGQGLQFLFEYFSETQRNKGNFPGRFSGRQFSNSRSEMNVSTLELGDSALYLCASSLGQGITDTQYFGPGTRLTVL.

CDR3 sequence reads: CARKDYNEQFF. CDR3 in DNA: TGTGCCAGGAAGGACTACAATGAGCAGTTCTTC. The rearrangement joins TRBV7-2 to TRBJ2-1; D ambiguous. CDR3 length equals 11 residues. Deletions cut 9 bases from V and 3 bases from J, with 6 bases between. Germline V gene sequence: CDR1 SGHTA, CDR2 FQGNSA.

The V and J genes are TRBV19 and TRBJ2-2, with D possibly being TRBD1 (6 bases). The CDR3 runs 14 residues. The V and J ends lost 5 bases and 7 bases respectively, with 14 bases between them. Looked up from germline, CDR1 is LNHDA and CDR2 is SQIVND (reference sequence). The CDR3 protein is CASSAGQPYGELFF. As DNA, the CDR3 is TGTGCCAGTAGTGCCGGACAGCCATACGGGGAGCTGTTTTTT.

This clone was counted only a few times. The chain links TRBV5-5 to TRBJ1-5; D gene unclear. CDR1 and CDR2 from the germline V gene are SGHKS and YYEKEE (reference sequence). Trimming removed 4 bases from V and 9 bases from J, with 14 bases in between. There are 13 residues in the CDR3. The CDR3 sequence: CASSQGPLWPQHF. The CDR3 DNA reads as TGTGCCAGCAGCCAAGGACCCCTCTGGCCCCAGCATTTT.

The rearrangement joins TRBV7-2 to TRBJ2-1; D might be TRBD1 or TRBD2, each matching 6 bases. Germline V lookup: CDR1 SGHTA, CDR2 FQGNSA. The CDR3 length is 16 residues. The germline V and J ends were trimmed by 1 base and 9 bases, with 19 bases remaining between them. CDR3: CASSLEEGGRLREQFF. In DNA form, the CDR3 reads TGTGCCAGCAGCTTAGAAGAGGGGGGCAGGCTGCGTGAGCAGTTCTTC. The full variable domain, with the rest looked up from reference TRBV7-2 and TRBJ2-1, is GAGVSQSPSNKVTEKGKDVELRCDPISGHTALYWYRQSLGQGLEFLIYFQGNSAPDKSGLPSDRFSAERTGGSVSTLTIQRTQQEDSAVYLCASSLEEGGRLREQFFGPGTRLTVL.

Notes on this clone: Mismatch with germline at one junction end may stem from a read error. The chain has TRBV19 and TRBJ1-2; no reliable D call. The CDR3 loop spans 12 amino acids. Germline assignment: CDR1 LNHDA and CDR2 SQIVND (reference sequence). The CDR3 is CASSIELGWPVF. The DNA of the CDR3 is TGTGCCAGTAGTATAGAGCTCGGGTGGCCGGTCTTC.

The chain combines TRBV6-5 with TRBJ2-5; D not certain. The ends were cut back, 6 bases at V and 5 bases at J, with 16 bases in the middle. The germline V gene has CDR1 MNHEY and CDR2 SVGAGI. The CDR3 is made up of 14 amino acids. In DNA, the CDR3 is TGTGCCAGCAGATACCGGGCCCTGAGGGAGACCCAGTACTTC. Amino acids: CASRYRALRETQYF.

V and J are TRBV3-1 (or the pseudogene TRBV3-2) and TRBJ1-3; 8 bases match TRBD1. The CDR3 length is 17 residues. The V segment lost 2 bases and the J segment 2 bases; nucleotides outside the gene matches: 8. Looked up from germline, CDR1 is LGHDT and CDR2 is YNNKEL (reference sequence). This chain's CDR3 is CASSQPSQTGAGNTIYF. The CDR3 DNA reads TGTGCCAGCAGCCAACCATCGCAGACAGGGGCTGGAAACACCATATATTTT.

V gene TRBV21-1 combines with J gene TRBJ2-2; the table's D gene call, TRBD2, was not cross checked with the DNA. TRBV21-1 is noted as a pseudogene. The CDR3 sequence is 15 residues long. The CDR3 DNA is TGTGCCAGCAGCCCCCGGGGGTCGAACACCGGGGAGCTGTTTTTT. Its translation is CASSPRGSNTGELFF.

The V gene is TRBV5-6, the J gene TRBJ1-1; TRBD1 might be the D (6 bases). The V end lost 3 bases, the J end lost 0 bases, and 18 bases lay between the germline ends. The germline V gene encodes CDR1 SGHDT and CDR2 YYEEEE. CDR3 length equals 17 residues. CDR3 DNA sequence: TGTGCCAGCAGCTACCAGCCGGGACAAACAATGAACACTGAAGCTTTCTTT. Residues: CASSYQPGQTMNTEAFF. Full variable domain (missing parts from reference TRBV5-6 and TRBJ1-1): DAGVTQSPTHLIKTRGQQVTLRCSPKSGHDTVSWYQQALGQGPQFIFQYYEEEERQRGNFPDRFSGHQFPNYSSELNVNALLLGDSALYLCASSYQPGQTMNTEAFFGQGTRLTVV.

The V and J genes are TRBV6-2 or TRBV6-3 and TRBJ1-2; a possible D gene is TRBD1 (6 bases). This CDR3 is 14 amino acids long. V lost 4 bases and J lost 8, with 17 bases in between. The germline CDR1 and CDR2 sequences are MNHEY and SVGEGT. The CDR3 protein is CASSSYRDSSGYTF. CDR3 nucleotides: TGTGCCAGCAGTTCCTACAGGGACTCAAGCGGCTACACCTTC.

V usage is TRBV7-2 and J usage is TRBJ1-2; D remains ambiguous. CDR3 length: 14 amino acids. Trimming left V 5 bases short and J 0 bases short, with 10 bases between. From germline, CDR1 is SGHTA and CDR2 FQGNSA. The DNA for the CDR3 is TGTGCCAGCAGCACTCGACGGACTAACTATGGCTACACCTTC. This codes for CASSTRRTNYGYTF.

The gene calls are TRBV14 and TRBJ2-3; TRBD2 matches at 7 bases. Trimming cost V 4 bases and J 4 bases; bases outside gene matches: 8. Germline V gene sequence: CDR1 SGHDN, CDR2 FVKESK. The CDR3 contains 15 residues. CDR3 in DNA: TGTGCCAGCAGCCCCTCTCTTGGGGGGGCAGATACGCAGTATTTT. Protein: CASSPSLGGADTQYF.